These 19 T cell receptor beta chains originate from one sample sequenced in a study of OX40 agonist ivuxolimab in advanced cancers. Profiled with immunoSEQ multiplex PCR; TCRdb holds only in-frame clones, not every one. The repertoire includes about 60,000 clones, 87% of them detected once, and 2.8% sits in the top ten. The sequencing used CD4+ or CD8+ T cells sorted from blood, collected in a trial of the OX40 agonist ivuxolimab. The receptors here all came from an adult with an advanced solid tumor such as melanoma, head and neck, liver or kidney cancer.

The chain joins TRBV30 to TRBJ2-1; 7 bases line up with TRBD2. The V gene's germline CDR1 is GTSNPN and CDR2 SVGIG (reference sequence). There are 14 residues in the CDR3. V was clipped by 3 bases and J by 4 bases; unmatched bases: 6. CDR3 protein: CAWSKAGRYNEQFF. CDR3 in DNA: TGTGCCTGGAGCAAAGCGGGAAGGTACAATGAGCAGTTCTTC.

The rearrangement uses TRBV11-2 and TRBJ2-7; 10 positions agree with TRBD1. The CDR3 runs to 15 residues. Losses at the gene ends were 8 bases for V and 2 bases for J; bases not matched to a gene: 9. Germline V gene data show CDR1 as SGHAT and CDR2 as FQNNGV. The CDR3 DNA reads as TGTGCCAGCGCAAGCAGAGGACAGGGGGCCTACGAGCAGTACTTC. As protein: CASASRGQGAYEQYF.

This clone was recorded once. The V and J genes are TRBV7-2 and TRBJ1-2, with D unresolved. Trimming removed 7 bases at V and 5 bases at J, with 11 bases between. The CDR3 covers 12 residues. Germline V gives CDR1 SGHTA, CDR2 FQGNSA. The CDR3 DNA is TGTGCCAGCAAAAATTTATGGTATGGCTACACCTTC. Amino acids: CASKNLWYGYTF.

This chain uses TRBV4-2 with TRBJ2-1; D remains ambiguous. CDR1 is LGHNA and CDR2 is YNFKEQ in the germline V gene. CDR3 length: 13 amino acids. Trimming left V 0 bases short and J 7 bases short, with 7 bases between. The CDR3 protein is CASSQEPRNEQFF. The CDR3 DNA is TGTGCCAGCAGCCAAGAGCCTAGAAATGAGCAGTTCTTC.

The rearrangement joins TRBV19 to TRBJ2-5; D unresolved. The ends were cut back, 7 bases at V and 7 bases at J, with 19 bases in the middle. From germline, CDR1 is LNHDA and CDR2 SQIVND (reference sequence). The CDR3 totals 14 residues. The CDR3 loop reads CASTEGRLRTTQYF. Written as DNA, the CDR3 is TGTGCCAGTACCGAAGGGCGGCTACGGACGACCCAGTACTTC.

This chain joins TRBV5-5 and TRBJ2-7; 8 positions agree with TRBD1. Germline values: CDR1 SGHKS, CDR2 YYEKEE (reference sequence). The V segment lost 4 bases and the J segment 3 bases; nucleotides outside the gene matches: 12. The CDR3 sequence is 16 residues long. This chain's CDR3 is CASSIAPGRGLYEQYF. DNA of the CDR3: TGTGCCAGCAGCATTGCGCCCGGCAGGGGGCTCTACGAGCAGTACTTC.

This clone appeared once. This chain uses TRBV4-1 with TRBJ1-3; D is undetermined. In germline, CDR1 is MGHRA, CDR2 YSYEKL. This CDR3 comprises 17 residues. Deletions cut 0 bases from V and 1 base from J, with 13 bases between. The CDR3 DNA reads as TGCGCCAGCAGCCAAGATTTAAGGCCCCCTTCTGGAAACACCATATATTTT. Translating it yields CASSQDLRPPSGNTIYF.

The chain recombines TRBV29-1 with TRBJ1-3, with D unresolved. This CDR3 contains 11 residues. The V end lost 6 bases, the J end lost 4 bases, and 7 bases lay between the germline ends. Germline V gene data show CDR1 as SQVTM and CDR2 as ANQGSEA. CDR3 sequence reads: CSVATGNTIYF. CDR3 sequence (DNA): TGCAGCGTAGCCACAGGAAACACCATATATTTT.

CDR3 amino acids: CASSLYGTGAQEQYF. CDR3 coding DNA: TGTGCCAGCAGCTTATATGGGACAGGGGCGCAAGAGCAGTACTTC. The J gene is TRBJ2-7, the V gene TRBV7-2, with 10 nucleotides matching TRBD1. Germline trimming cut 2 bases from V and 7 bases from J; bases unmatched to any gene: 8. Germline values: CDR1 SGHTA, CDR2 FQGNSA. This CDR3 contains 15 residues.

V is TRBV7-9 and J is TRBJ2-5; 12 nucleotides align to TRBD2. Germline V gene lookup returns CDR1 SEHNR and CDR2 FQNEAQ (reference sequence). Germline trimming cut 5 bases from V and 1 base from J; bases unmatched to any gene: 2. The CDR3 is 15 residues long. CDR3 in amino acids: CASSRLAGVQETQYF. The CDR3 coding sequence is TGTGCCAGCAGCCGACTAGCGGGAGTCCAAGAGACCCAGTACTTC.

This chain uses TRBV4-2 with TRBJ2-1; 13 nucleotides align to TRBD2. Trimming removed 1 base from V and 8 bases from J; junction bases left unmatched: 11. This CDR3 is 18 amino acids long. Germline V gene sequence: CDR1 LGHNA, CDR2 YNFKEQ. The DNA of the CDR3 is TGTGCCAGCAGCCAAGGGACTAGCGGGAGAATTATGGTCTATGAGCAGTTCTTC. It translates to CASSQGTSGRIMVYEQFF.

This chain connects TRBV19 to TRBJ1-2; D is possibly TRBD1 (6 bases). This CDR3 is built from 12 residues. V shed 6 bases and J shed 7 bases, with 12 bases lying between them. Germline CDR1 and CDR2: LNHDA and SQIVND (reference sequence). The CDR3 nucleotides are TGTGCCAGTAGGCAGGGGCTCGTTGGCTACACCTTC. Its protein is CASRQGLVGYTF.

The chain links TRBV28 to TRBJ2-5; 11 nucleotides line up with TRBD1. The CDR3 has 15 residues. The V gene's germline CDR1 is MDHEN and CDR2 SYDVKM. V shed 7 bases, J shed 5 bases, and the junction held 9 bases outside the gene matches. This chain's CDR3 is CASNKPGTGGETQYF. The CDR3 coding sequence is TGTGCCAGCAATAAACCCGGGACAGGGGGGGAGACCCAGTACTTC.

The V gene is TRBV6-1, the J gene TRBJ1-4, with 7 bases identical to TRBD1. The CDR3 has 13 residues. Per germline, CDR1 MNHNS and CDR2 SASEGT. V was pared by 10 bases and J by 3 bases, with 5 bases of the junction left unmatched. The CDR3 bases are TGTGCCATTGGAGGACAGGCTAATGAAAAACTGTTTTTT. It encodes CAIGGQANEKLFF.

The chain recombines TRBV6-1 with TRBJ1-2; unclear D gene. The V gene's germline CDR1 is MNHNS and CDR2 SASEGT. Trimming took off 2 bases at V and 5 bases at J, with 6 bases between the two ends. The CDR3 contains 12 residues. The CDR3 DNA follows: TGTGCCAGCAGTGAAAGAGTATATGGCTACACCTTC. Its protein is CASSERVYGYTF.

This chain connects TRBV5-1 to TRBJ2-5; the match to TRBD1 covers 9 bases. V was clipped by 3 bases and J by 5 bases; unmatched bases: 8. The CDR3 sequence is 15 residues long. CDR1 is SGHRS, CDR2 YFSETQ, per germline. CDR3 nucleotides: TGCGCCAGCAGCTGGAAGGGACAGGGCGTGGAGACCCAGTACTTC. Translating it yields CASSWKGQGVETQYF. Full variable domain (rest looked up from reference TRBV5-1 and TRBJ2-5): KAGVTQTPRYLIKTRGQQVTLSCSPISGHRSVSWYQQTPGQGLQFLFEYFSETQRNKGNFPGRFSGRQFSNSRSEMNVSTLELGDSALYLCASSWKGQGVETQYFGPGTRLLVL.

The table lists this clone with a count of one. CDR3 amino acids: CSGGSHLYEQYF. DNA of the CDR3: TGCAGCGGGGGTTCACATCTCTACGAGCAGTACTTC. V gene TRBV29-1 combines with J gene TRBJ2-7; D remains ambiguous. The V gene's germline CDR1 is SQVTM and CDR2 ANQGSEA. The CDR3 runs to 12 residues. Trimming took off 7 bases at V and 3 bases at J, with 13 bases between the two ends.

This rearrangement joins TRBV10-3 to TRBJ2-1, with D possibly TRBD2 on 5 matching bases. The CDR3 length is 15 residues. CDR1 is ENHRY and CDR2 is SYGVKD in the germline V gene. Trimming shortened V by 7 bases and J by 8 bases, and 21 bases separated the two germline ends. The CDR3 here is CAIKGTGSVPDEQFF. CDR3 nucleotides: TGTGCCATCAAGGGTACGGGGTCGGTGCCCGATGAGCAGTTCTTC.

V gene TRBV5-5 combines with J gene TRBJ2-7; D gene ambiguous. Trimming removed 4 bases at V and 7 bases at J, with 12 bases between. Germline-derived CDR1 and CDR2 are SGHKS and YYEKEE (reference sequence). The CDR3 is 12 residues long. The DNA for the CDR3 is TGTGCCAGCAGCCCACTTGGGCGGGAGCAGTACTTC. The encoded protein is CASSPLGREQYF.